The 2 T cell receptor beta chains presented below share a single source sample, sequenced in a study of brain metastases from non-small cell lung cancer. Clones were sequenced by immunoSEQ multiplex PCR, and TCRdb holds only the in-frame ones, with some missing. The sample holds 2,500 to 3,500 clones, about 79% seen once. Sequenced input: primary lung tumor tissue. The receptors here all came from a donor at least 40 years old with non-small cell lung cancer.

The genes are TRBV12-5 and TRBJ1-1, with D perhaps matching TRBD1 (6 bases). Trimming removed 7 bases at V and 0 bases at J, with 12 bases between. Per the germline V gene, CDR1 is LGHNT and CDR2 is FRNRAP. The CDR3 contains 14 residues. The CDR3 sequence: CASAGGRLNTEAFF. CDR3 nucleotides: TGTGCTAGTGCCGGGGGCCGCCTGAACACTGAAGCTTTCTTT.

V and J are TRBV9 and TRBJ1-3; D is possibly TRBD1 (5 bases). This CDR3 spans 14 amino acids. Trimming pared 4 bases from V and 2 bases from J, leaving 10 bases between. Germline V gives CDR1 SGDLS, CDR2 YYNGEE. Here the CDR3 reads CASSPQTAGNTIYF. The CDR3 DNA reads TGTGCCAGCAGCCCCCAGACAGCTGGAAACACCATATATTTT. Full variable domain (outside the CDR3, taken from reference TRBV9 and TRBJ1-3): DSGVTQTPKHLITATGQRVTLRCSPRSGDLSVYWYQQSLDQGLQFLIQYYNGEERAKGNILERFSAQQFPDLHSELNLSSLELGDSALYFCASSPQTAGNTIYFGEGSWLTVV.